The present T cell receptor (beta chain) was sequenced within a study of T cells after yellow fever vaccination. TCRdb processed the 5' RACE reads anew with MiXCR; each CDR3 protein has one entry. The table includes approximately 70,000 distinct CDR3 sequences, 6.5% detected once. Study-level points and caveats: Clones from primary vaccination mostly reappeared after the booster (roughly 95% CD4, about 85% CD8).

Germline assignment: CDR1 MNHEY and CDR2 SMNVEV (reference sequence). The CDR3 sequence is 17 residues long. Trimming cost V 2 bases and J 2 bases, with 17 bases left between them. The table lists this clonotype with many counts. The antigen remains undetermined. The V and J genes are TRBV27 and TRBJ2-3; a weak D match, TRBD1 (5 bases). This clonotype originated in a man between 18 and 29 years old who received the YFV17D yellow fever vaccine. Here the sequenced sample was CD8+ T cells sorted from PBMCs, taken roughly 46 days after the first yellow fever vaccination. The CDR3 loop is CASSLQGSGSHTDTQYF. The CDR3 DNA is TGTGCCAGCAGTTTACAGGGATCTGGGTCCCACACAGATACGCAGTATTTT.